This T cell receptor beta chain is from a study of blood T cell repertoires in COVID-19 (dated by TCRdb to 2020 to 2022). In the study overall: The collaborator samples originated in the United States, Italy and Spain and spanned the acute and convalescent phases of COVID-19. Subjects who had been exposed to COVID-19, were actively infected with it, or had recovered from it provided the deeply sampled blood TCRbeta repertoires that made up the dataset. The material from the prospective study consisted of cDNA or gDNA derived from T cells, B-cell-depleted T cells, or PBMCs. The samples were drawn from two sources: the first 160 participants of the ongoing ImmuneRACE study, and 950 to 1,500 subjects contributed by 6 global collaborators. Where HLA class I and class II types were available, the types were taken from metadata supplied by the sample provider, not from assay-based typing. Nearly every sample came with metadata listing a de-identified subject ID, COVID-19 status, age in years and sex. The repertoires were made available in a free public database intended to serve as a resource for research on the immune response to SARS-CoV-2.

Points the paper makes about the study in general: How much clinical and demographic metadata was included differed by source and by participant, and the metadata was provided uncurated.

The germline V gene specifies SNHLY as CDR1 and FYNNEI as CDR2. Ends trimmed: V by 5 bases, J by 2 bases; bases unmatched to a gene: 5. From the cysteine up to the phenylalanine, the CDR3 has a length of 14 residues. The kept DNA is CDR3 alone, 42 bases in frame from the first base. Each collaborating institution followed its own protocols to collect whole blood in K2EDTA tubes. For TCRbeta analysis, collaborator samples were shipped as frozen whole blood, as isolated PBMCs, or as DNA extracted from either sample type. TCRbeta CDR3 regions were amplified from genomic DNA by means of the immunoSEQ Assay, a bias-controlled multiplex PCR. On the study's bioinformatics: Nucleated cell counts per sample were estimated from amplification of reference gene primers within the assay. To quantify the absolute abundance of each unique TCRbeta CDR3 rearrangement, sequence reads were collapsed and filtered. For each sample, productive Simpson clonality was calculated by taking the square root of Simpson's diversity index across productive rearrangements. TCRdb provides this immuneACCESS table in a form limited to in-frame rearrangements. Some clones are lacking; in checked studies, under half of them reflect an unresolved V gene, and why the rest are absent is not known. Clonal size and the V and J genes are those of that table, whereas D and trimming came from the DNA. Recorded for this sample are about 360,000 clones; around 84% of them occurred a single time. The biggest ten clones account for 0.85% to 1.3% of the sample.

On this clone: It has no known antigen specificity. The record has no base qualities; no much larger clone is one base away.

This sequence uses TRBV2 and TRBJ1-1; 7 junctional bases match TRBD1. Sequenced sample: peripheral blood. The sequence derives from a human donor with acute or convalescent COVID-19. The donor label of this sample is uncertain. The CDR3 region reads CASSIQGTNTEAFF. In nucleotide form, the sequence is TGTGCCAGCAGTATACAGGGGACCAACACTGAAGCTTTCTTT.